One and the same sample provided the 19 T cell receptor beta chains below, sequenced in a study of Ad26.COV2.S vaccination and SARS-CoV-2 variants. Treatment specified: some 20 received Ad26.COV2.S at low or high dose, single or two shots; about 5 received placebo; per-sample allocation not given. Collection of the samples took place on day 63 after the first injection of vaccine or placebo. Some clones are missing from TCRdb's copy, which holds only in-frame ones; the method was immunoSEQ multiplex PCR. The sample holds more than 300,000 clones, around 85% seen once. The sequences come from peripheral blood, collected in a trial of Ad26.COV2.S vaccine versus placebo. All receptors derive from a person between 18 and 65 years old who received the Ad26.COV2.S COVID-19 vaccine or a placebo.

V usage is TRBV5-1 and J usage is TRBJ2-5; 7 bases fit TRBD2. CDR3 length: 15 residues. CDR1 and CDR2 from the germline V gene are SGHRS and YFSETQ. Germline trimming cut 3 bases from V and 1 base from J; bases unmatched to any gene: 6. For the CDR3, the DNA is TGCGCCAGCAGCTCCTTAGCGGGCCTCCAAGAGACCCAGTACTTC. This gives the protein CASSSLAGLQETQYF.

The chain employs TRBV11-3 and TRBJ2-2; D might be TRBD2 (6 bases). The V and J ends lost 7 bases and 1 base respectively, with 10 bases between them. Germline V gene lookup returns CDR1 SGHNT and CDR2 YENEEA. This CDR3 has 14 residues. The DNA of the CDR3 is TGTGCCAGCATCCCCGGGGGGAACACCGGGGAGCTGTTTTTT. It yields the protein CASIPGGNTGELFF.

The V and J genes are TRBV5-1 and TRBJ2-1; weak D call: TRBD2 (5 bases). The V end lost 6 bases, the J end lost 0 bases, and 16 bases lay between the germline ends. This CDR3 has 16 residues. Germline lookup yields CDR1 SGHRS and CDR2 YFSETQ. The CDR3 protein is CASTRVGGGSYNEQFF. The CDR3 DNA is TGCGCCAGCACAAGAGTAGGCGGAGGCTCCTACAATGAGCAGTTCTTC.

The rearrangement joins TRBV29-1 to TRBJ2-1; unclear D gene. This CDR3 is built from 14 residues. CDR1 is SQVTM and CDR2 is ANQGSEA in the germline V gene. Trimming pared 4 bases from V and 0 bases from J, leaving 10 bases between. This CDR3 is CSVGSPSSYNEQFF. CDR3 DNA sequence: TGCAGCGTTGGCTCCCCGAGCTCCTACAATGAGCAGTTCTTC.

The chain couples TRBV19 to TRBJ2-3; 10 bases map to TRBD2. Germline V gene data show CDR1 as LNHDA and CDR2 as SQIVND (reference sequence). This CDR3 has 15 amino acids. V trimming: 5 bases; J trimming: 4 bases; junction bases outside the gene matches: 6. The CDR3 DNA reads TGTGCCAGTAGTCCAGGGACTAGCGACGCAGATACGCAGTATTTT. It translates to CASSPGTSDADTQYF.

This clone was seen a single time. This chain uses TRBV28 with TRBJ2-2; D is perhaps TRBD2 (6 bases). V dropped 1 base and J dropped 8 bases, with 11 bases sitting between them. This CDR3 is built from 14 residues. Germline lookup yields CDR1 MDHEN and CDR2 SYDVKM. CDR3 residues: CASSLLGRPGELFF. The CDR3 nucleotides read TGTGCCAGCAGTTTATTGGGGAGGCCGGGGGAGCTGTTTTTT.

The chain has TRBV6-1 and TRBJ1-4; 11 bases are a match to TRBD1. The germline gives CDR1 MNHNS, CDR2 SASEGT. V lost 3 bases, J lost 5 bases, and 2 bases stayed unmatched. This CDR3 is 15 amino acids long. Here the CDR3 reads CASSEGTGGNEKLFF. The CDR3 region has the DNA TGTGCCAGCAGTGAGGGGACAGGGGGGAATGAAAAACTGTTTTTT.

The chain couples TRBV28 to TRBJ1-1; D call uncertain. The CDR3 extends over 11 amino acids. Germline assignment: CDR1 MDHEN and CDR2 SYDVKM. V was cut by 3 bases and J by 6 bases, with 5 bases left in between. Written as DNA, the CDR3 is TGTGCCAGCAGTTTTGGGGCTGAAGCTTTCTTT. Encoded protein: CASSFGAEAFF.

The chain joins TRBV10-2 to TRBJ1-6; D is undetermined. The germline CDR1 and CDR2 sequences are WSHSY and SAAADI. Trimming took off 3 bases at V and 7 bases at J, with 7 bases between the two ends. The CDR3 is made up of 13 amino acids. For the CDR3, the DNA is TGCGCCAGCAGTGAATGGGTCAATTCACCCCTCCACTTT. It encodes CASSEWVNSPLHF.

This clone was counted once. Other DNA sequences in this sample translate to the same CDR3. This chain joins TRBV7-9 and TRBJ1-5; D is uncertain. CDR1 and CDR2 from the germline V gene are SEHNR and FQNEAQ (reference sequence). The CDR3 runs 12 residues. V was clipped by 5 bases and J by 4 bases, with 6 bases between them. The CDR3 nucleotides are TGTGCCAGCAGCCCAGGAAATCAGCCCCAGCATTTT. Protein: CASSPGNQPQHF.

The J gene is TRBJ1-2, the V gene TRBV6-4, with 7 bases fitting TRBD1. V lost 6 bases and J lost 6; bases outside the gene matches: 4. The CDR3 totals 12 residues. From germline, CDR1 is MRHNA and CDR2 SNTAGT. The CDR3 here is CASRTGSHGYTF. The DNA of the CDR3 is TGTGCCAGCAGGACAGGGAGCCATGGCTACACCTTC.

The rearrangement uses TRBV19 and TRBJ2-7; D unclear. Trimming stripped 2 bases from V and 0 bases from J, with 8 bases between. This CDR3 contains 14 residues. The germline V gene encodes CDR1 LNHDA and CDR2 SQIVND (reference sequence). CDR3 region: CASSISEASYEQYF. For the CDR3, the DNA is TGTGCCAGTAGTATAAGCGAAGCCTCCTACGAGCAGTACTTC.

In its sample, this clone was seen once. This chain joins TRBV5-8 and TRBJ1-2; 9 bases line up with TRBD1. Per the germline V gene, CDR1 is SGHTS and CDR2 is YDEGEE. V lost 4 bases, J lost 7 bases, and 14 bases stayed unmatched. This CDR3 contains 16 residues. Here the CDR3 DNA reads TGTGCCAGCAGCCTGGGGACAGGGCCTTTTTTTAGTGGCTACACCTTC. Encoded protein: CASSLGTGPFFSGYTF.

This clone has more than one count but fewer than ten. The rearrangement links TRBV28 to TRBJ1-4; 7 bases line up with TRBD1. The CDR3 has 13 amino acids. Germline CDR1 is MDHEN and CDR2 is SYDVKM. With V trimmed by 6 bases and J by 6 bases, 4 bases remained unmatched. The CDR3 bases are TGTGCCAGCAGAGGGGGCGGAGATGAAAAACTGTTTTTT. It is translated as CASRGGGDEKLFF.

V and J are TRBV19 and TRBJ2-1; TRBD2 matches 7 bases. Trimming at V came to 3 bases and at J to 8 bases, leaving 13 bases not matched to a gene. Germline loops: CDR1 LNHDA, CDR2 SQIVND (reference sequence). There are 16 residues in the CDR3. CDR3 sequence (DNA): TGTGCCAGTAGTATTACGTTGGGGGGGTTGAGAGATGAGCAGTTCTTC. Protein: CASSITLGGLRDEQFF.

This clone came up once. This chain connects TRBV27 to TRBJ2-1; weak D call: TRBD2 (6 bases). The germline CDR1 and CDR2 sequences are MNHEY and SMNVEV (reference sequence). Trimming shortened V by 3 bases and J by 7 bases, and 13 bases separated the two germline ends. The CDR3 runs 14 residues. The CDR3 loop reads CASSFAGLGNEQFF. The DNA for the CDR3 is TGTGCCAGCAGTTTTGCGGGACTCGGAAATGAGCAGTTCTTC.

This chain links TRBV5-6 with TRBJ2-5; TRBD2 aligns across 9 bases. This CDR3 is 14 amino acids long. Germline CDR1 reads SGHDT; CDR2 reads YYEEEE. V lost 1 base, J lost 5 bases, and 3 bases stayed unmatched. The CDR3 DNA sequence: TGTGCCAGCAGCTTGTTAGCGGGGGCGGAGACCCAGTACTTC. Amino acids: CASSLLAGAETQYF.

The V gene is TRBV5-5, the J gene TRBJ1-2, with D hard to call. The CDR3 length is 15 residues. The germline V gene encodes CDR1 SGHKS and CDR2 YYEKEE (reference sequence). V was shortened by 0 bases and J by 7 bases, with 16 bases between the two germline ends. The CDR3 loop reads CASSLGVEGTSGYTF. CDR3 in DNA: TGTGCCAGCAGCTTGGGGGTAGAGGGAACATCTGGCTACACCTTC.

The rearrangement links TRBV5-1 to TRBJ2-5; D might be TRBD1 or TRBD2, each matching 5 bases. V was shortened by 3 bases and J by 4 bases, with 16 bases between the two germline ends. The CDR3 spans 15 residues. Per germline, CDR1 SGHRS and CDR2 YFSETQ. Here the CDR3 reads CASSSIRDAGETQYF. CDR3 nucleotide sequence: TGCGCCAGCAGCTCCATCCGGGACGCTGGAGAGACCCAGTACTTC.